This T cell receptor beta chain was observed in a study of T cell responses to AZD1222 COVID-19 vaccine. Study results and limitations: Among AZD1222 vaccinees, only six were seropositive at baseline.

Method: immunoSEQ multiplex PCR; TCRdb's copy keeps in-frame clones and lacks some. The data contain 95,000 to 150,000 clones, around nine tenths of them singletons. As to this clone: What it recognizes is unknown.

CDR1 and CDR2 (germline): SGHDN, FVKESK. This CDR3 has 18 amino acids. Trimming took 2 bases from V and 0 from J, leaving 19 bases between them. This material consisted of peripheral blood, taken on day 0 of AZD1222 vaccination. This receptor was taken from an adult in good health. The chain joins TRBV14 to TRBJ1-2, with D possibly TRBD1 on 5 matching bases. This CDR3 is CASSQFSPGLGANYGYTF. The CDR3 bases are TGTGCCAGCAGCCAATTTTCTCCAGGGCTAGGAGCTAACTATGGCTACACCTTC.